This entry lists 16 T cell receptor beta chains sequenced from one sample in a study of blood T cells in healthy people across ages (dated by TCRdb to between 2014 and 2016). Libraries were made using 5' RACE. The sequencing machine was an Illumina HiSeq 2500. A second PCR of about 6 to 12 cycles was run with a J-beta primer mix and a sample-barcoded 5' primer. TCRdb's own reprocessing of the public reads used fastp at Q25 and MiXCR and kept productive beta chains. CDR3 protein sequences are deduplicated, and each keeps its most common genes and DNA. The sample profile shows around 990,000 distinct CDR3 sequences; approximately 25% of them were found once. In total, the top ten clones hold 0.65% to 0.75% of the sample. The same data also went into a second study, on T cells of mothers and their children.

Input material: blood. The receptors originated from a girl aged 2-9 years in good health.

The V call is TRBV20-1, the J call TRBJ2-7; TRBD2 matches at 10 bases. Trimming at V came to 0 bases and at J to 3 bases, leaving 14 bases not matched to a gene. Germline-derived CDR1 and CDR2 are DFQATT and SNEGSKA (reference sequence). The CDR3 runs to 18 residues. The CDR3 sequence is CSARDSGSSGSRFYEQYF. The CDR3 nucleotides are TGCAGTGCTAGAGATTCAGGGTCTAGCGGGAGCCGATTCTACGAGCAGTACTTC.

The DNA of the CDR3 is TGCAGCGTTGAAACCCTCTCTGAAGCTTTCTTT. It encodes CSVETLSEAFF. This chain joins TRBV29-1 and TRBJ1-1; no clear D. CDR3 length equals 11 residues. Germline CDR1 reads SQVTM; CDR2 reads ANQGSEA. V was trimmed by 2 bases and J by 6 bases, leaving 7 bases between them.

This chain joins TRBV18 and TRBJ2-7; weak D call: TRBD2 (6 bases). Trimming took 2 bases from V and 3 from J, leaving 14 bases between them. CDR1 is KGHSH and CDR2 is LQKENI in the germline V gene. There are 15 residues in the CDR3. CDR3 sequence: CASSPKGKGGYEQYF. CDR3 DNA sequence: TGTGCCAGCTCACCAAAGGGGAAGGGAGGCTACGAGCAGTACTTC. Filled out from reference TRBV18 and TRBJ2-7, the complete variable domain reads NAGVMQNPRHLVRRRGQEARLRCSPMKGHSHVYWYRQLPEEGLKFMVYLQKENIIDESGMPKERFSAEFPKEGPSILRIQQVVRGDSAAYFCASSPKGKGGYEQYFGPGTRLTVT.

Remarks on this clonotype: Mismatch with germline at one junction end may stem from a read error. The chain joins TRBV4-1 to TRBJ2-1, with D uncertain. The germline CDR1 and CDR2 sequences are MGHRA and YSYEKL. This CDR3 has 12 amino acids. CDR3 region: CASGQESAEQFF. In nucleotides, the CDR3 is TGCGCCAGCGGCCAAGAGAGCGCTGAGCAGTTCTTC.

At least ten counts were recorded for this clonotype. This chain links TRBV11-1 with TRBJ2-1; 11 bases match TRBD1. Trimming cost V 5 bases and J 4 bases; bases outside gene matches: 4. Per the germline V gene, CDR1 is SGHAT and CDR2 is FQDESV (reference sequence). The CDR3 contains 15 residues. The CDR3 region has the DNA TGTGCCAGCAGCCCGGGACAGGGGGTATACAATGAGCAGTTCTTC. It codes for CASSPGQGVYNEQFF.

The rearrangement uses TRBV27 and TRBJ1-5; 7 positions match TRBD1. Germline loops: CDR1 MNHEY, CDR2 SMNVEV (reference sequence). This CDR3 is 15 amino acids long. Germline trimming cut 4 bases from V and 5 bases from J; bases unmatched to any gene: 8. The CDR3: CASSSLTGVDQPQHF. Written as DNA, the CDR3 is TGTGCCAGCAGTTCGCTAACAGGGGTGGATCAGCCCCAGCATTTT.

The V call is TRBV6-2 or TRBV6-3, the J call TRBJ2-1; 9 nucleotides agree with TRBD2. Trimming at V came to 2 bases and at J to 1 base, leaving 6 bases not matched to a gene. There are 17 residues in the CDR3. Germline V lookup: CDR1 MNHEY, CDR2 SVGEGT. CDR3 bases: TGTGCCAGCAGTTACAGGGCGGGGGGGTGGTCCTACAATGAGCAGTTCTTC. The encoded protein is CASSYRAGGWSYNEQFF.

The V gene is TRBV29-1, the J gene TRBJ2-5, with TRBD1 matching over 7 bases. V dropped 6 bases and J dropped 5; count of bases not matched to a gene: 12. This CDR3 region has 14 residues. Germline V gives CDR1 SQVTM, CDR2 ANQGSEA. In nucleotides, the CDR3 is TGCAGCGTCGAGACAGGGTTCCAAGGGGAGACCCAGTACTTC. Residues: CSVETGFQGETQYF.

V is TRBV28 and J is TRBJ2-7; D unclear. The J call is doubtful: the DNA matches TRBJ2-5 better. Looked up from germline, CDR1 is MDHEN and CDR2 is SYDVKM. This CDR3 spans 13 amino acids. The CDR3 DNA is TGTGCCATCCTAGACTTAGCCCAAGAGACCCAGTACTTC. It codes for CAILDLAQETQYF.

CDR3 sequence: CASSFPGQGSDTQYF. DNA of the CDR3: TGTGCCAGCAGTTTCCCGGGACAGGGGTCAGATACGCAGTATTTT. The genes are TRBV28 and TRBJ2-3, with TRBD1 matching 10 bases. The CDR3 covers 15 residues. CDR1 is MDHEN, CDR2 SYDVKM, per germline. V gave up 3 bases and J gave up 4 bases; unmatched junction bases: 4.

The table lists this clonotype with a few counts. The chain employs TRBV24-1 and TRBJ2-4; TRBD1 aligns across 10 bases. Germline trimming cut 5 bases from V and 4 bases from J; bases unmatched to any gene: 4. The CDR3 has 15 residues. Per the germline V gene, CDR1 is KGHDR and CDR2 is SFDVKD. CDR3 nucleotide sequence: TGTGCCACCAGTGGAGGACAGGGGGAAAAAAACATTCAGTACTTC. Amino acid sequence: CATSGGQGEKNIQYF.

This clonotype was seen more than once but under ten times. V and J are TRBV3-1 and TRBJ2-7; D is ambiguous. Trimming took off 4 bases at V and 2 bases at J, with 9 bases between the two ends. CDR1 is LGHDT, CDR2 YNNKEL, per germline (reference sequence). This CDR3 spans 13 amino acids. CDR3 in DNA: TGTGCCAGCAGCCCCTCAGAGGCCTACGAGCAGTACTTC. It encodes CASSPSEAYEQYF.

The chain recombines TRBV7-3 with TRBJ2-2; a weak D match, TRBD1 (5 bases). Deletions cut 5 bases from V and 2 bases from J, with 9 bases between. The germline CDR1 and CDR2 sequences are SGHTA and FQGTGA. The CDR3 consists of 14 residues. The CDR3 DNA is TGTGCCAGCAGCCCCCAGGGAAACACCGGGGAGCTGTTTTTT. This gives the protein CASSPQGNTGELFF.

This sequence joins TRBV25-1 and TRBJ2-1; 9 nucleotides align to TRBD1. V shed 1 base and J 6 bases; nucleotides not matched to a gene: 4. In germline, CDR1 is MGHDK, CDR2 SYGVNS. The CDR3 has 15 residues. CDR3 DNA: TGTGCCAGCAGTGAATGGGGACAGGGAGCCAATGAGCAGTTCTTC. Protein product: CASSEWGQGANEQFF.

In this sample, this clonotype turned up a few times. The chain carries TRBV4-1 and TRBJ1-3; unclear D gene. The V gene's germline CDR1 is MGHRA and CDR2 YSYEKL. The CDR3 loop spans 16 amino acids. The V end lost 3 bases, the J end lost 0 bases, and 12 bases lay between the germline ends. In nucleotides, the CDR3 is TGCGCCAGCAGCCAGGGCATCAGGAGCTCTGGAAACACCATATATTTT. This gives the protein CASSQGIRSSGNTIYF.

This clonotype was seen only a few times. The chain employs TRBV29-1 and TRBJ1-2, with D possibly matching TRBD1 (5 bases). Trimming shortened V by 0 bases and J by 1 base, and 9 bases separated the two germline ends. Germline CDR1 and CDR2: SQVTM and ANQGSEA. This CDR3 spans 14 amino acids. CDR3 DNA: TGCAGCGTTGAAGATCCGGGACTTAACTATGGCTACACCTTC. It encodes CSVEDPGLNYGYTF. Full variable domain (rest looked up from reference TRBV29-1 and TRBJ1-2): SAVISQKPSRDICQRGTSLTIQCQVDSQVTMMFWYRQQPGQSLTLIATANQGSEATYESGFVIDKFPISRPNLTFSTLTVSNMSPEDSSIYLCSVEDPGLNYGYTFGSGTRLTVV.